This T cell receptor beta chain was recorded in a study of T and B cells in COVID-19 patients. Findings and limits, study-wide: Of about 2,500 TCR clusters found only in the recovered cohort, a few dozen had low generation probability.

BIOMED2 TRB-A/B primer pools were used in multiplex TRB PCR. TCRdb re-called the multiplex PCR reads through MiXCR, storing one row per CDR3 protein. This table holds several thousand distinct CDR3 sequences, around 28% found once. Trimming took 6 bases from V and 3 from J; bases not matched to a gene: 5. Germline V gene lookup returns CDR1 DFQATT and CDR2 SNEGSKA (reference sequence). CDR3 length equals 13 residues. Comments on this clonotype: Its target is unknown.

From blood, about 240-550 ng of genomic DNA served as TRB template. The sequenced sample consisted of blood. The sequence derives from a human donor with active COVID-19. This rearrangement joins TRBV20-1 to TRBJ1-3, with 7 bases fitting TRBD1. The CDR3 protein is CSATDRVGNTIYF. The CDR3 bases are TGCAGTGCCACCGACAGGGTTGGAAACACCATATATTTT.